A single sample is the source of the 18 T cell receptor beta chains below, sequenced in a study of T cells in Graves' hyperthyroidism and ophthalmopathy. Amplified regions were TCR beta CDR3 sequences from RNA transcripts. The TCR CDR3 first-round RT-PCR relied on the HTBI primer set. From the multiplex PCR reads, TCRdb called clonotypes with MiXCR, one entry per CDR3 protein. The table lists approximately 590,000 distinct CDR3 sequences, roughly 50% of them singletons. The sample comprised peripheral blood or thyroid tissue (not recorded which). The receptor set was obtained from a woman aged 18 to 35 with Graves' hyperthyroidism.

V gene TRBV7-9 combines with J gene TRBJ2-7; perhaps TRBD1 as D (6 bases). V lost 5 bases and J lost 3, with 17 bases in between. This CDR3 region has 15 residues. Germline V lookup: CDR1 SEHNR, CDR2 FQNEAQ (reference sequence). This CDR3 is CASSPTGRGFYEQYF. DNA for the CDR3: TGTGCCAGCAGCCCGACAGGAAGGGGTTTCTACGAGCAGTACTTC.

The rearrangement joins TRBV29-1 to TRBJ1-2; 12 nucleotides match TRBD1. This CDR3 has 14 amino acids. The ends lost 7 bases at V and 4 bases at J; junction bases unmatched: 7. Per germline, CDR1 SQVTM and CDR2 ANQGSEA. CDR3 in amino acids: CSAAGTGGAYGYTF. CDR3 coding DNA: TGCAGCGCAGCCGGGACAGGGGGCGCCTATGGCTACACCTTC. The full variable domain, in which reference TRBV29-1 and TRBJ1-2 provide the parts outside the CDR3, is SAVISQKPSRDICQRGTSLTIQCQVDSQVTMMFWYRQQPGQSLTLIATANQGSEATYESGFVIDKFPISRPNLTFSTLTVSNMSPEDSSIYLCSAAGTGGAYGYTFGSGTRLTVV.

V and J are TRBV12-3 or TRBV12-4 and TRBJ2-2, with D possibly TRBD2 on 5 matching bases. The germline V and J ends were trimmed by 1 base and 0 bases, with 6 bases remaining between them. This CDR3 spans 15 amino acids. For the CDR3, the DNA is TGTGCCAGCAGTTTAGACGGGACGAACACCGGGGAGCTGTTTTTT. It yields the protein CASSLDGTNTGELFF.

V gene TRBV7-9 combines with J gene TRBJ1-1; maybe TRBD1 (6 bases). The germline V gene encodes CDR1 SEHNR and CDR2 FQNEAQ (reference sequence). The CDR3 covers 15 residues. Trimming took off 1 base at V and 2 bases at J, with 11 bases between the two ends. The CDR3 sequence is CASSLVGGHNTEAFF. The CDR3 nucleotides read TGTGCCAGCAGCTTAGTGGGGGGGCACAACACTGAAGCTTTCTTT. Complete variable domain (other parts from reference TRBV7-9 and TRBJ1-1): DTGVSQNPRHKITKRGQNVTFRCDPISEHNRLYWYRQTLGQGPEFLTYFQNEAQLEKSRLLSDRFSAERPKGSFSTLEIQRTEQGDSAMYLCASSLVGGHNTEAFFGQGTRLTVV.

In its sample, this clonotype was seen a few times. The rearrangement links TRBV19 to TRBJ1-2; D gene uncertain. Germline CDR1 is LNHDA and CDR2 is SQIVND (reference sequence). This CDR3 spans 8 amino acids. V lost 11 bases and J lost 8, with 6 bases in between. The CDR3 DNA follows: TGTGCCGGGGAAGGCTACACCTTC. Translated, it gives CAGEGYTF.

The rearrangement links TRBV2 to TRBJ1-5; D remains ambiguous. The germline CDR1 and CDR2 sequences are SNHLY and FYNNEI. V lost 6 bases to trimming and J lost 0 bases, with 9 bases between them. The CDR3 is made up of 14 amino acids. The DNA for the CDR3 is TGTGCCAGCAGGTCCGGAAATAGCAATCAGCCCCAGCATTTT. The encoded protein is CASRSGNSNQPQHF.

V usage is TRBV29-1 and J usage is TRBJ1-1; TRBD1 matches 12 bases. Looked up from germline, CDR1 is SQVTM and CDR2 is ANQGSEA. The junction had 1 base not matched to a gene; V was cut back by 1 base and J by 4 bases. The CDR3 sequence is 14 residues long. The chain's CDR3 is CSVEGDRGLTEAFF. The CDR3 DNA follows: TGCAGCGTTGAAGGGGACAGGGGGCTCACTGAAGCTTTCTTT.

This clonotype has more than one count but fewer than ten. This chain joins TRBV19 and TRBJ2-2; D may be TRBD1 (5 bases). Germline V lookup: CDR1 LNHDA, CDR2 SQIVND (reference sequence). V shed 8 bases and J shed 6 bases, with 16 bases lying between them. CDR3 size: 14 residues. CDR3: CASLDGAVAGELFF. The CDR3 DNA reads TGTGCCAGTCTCGATGGGGCGGTGGCCGGGGAGCTGTTTTTT.

V is TRBV29-1 and J is TRBJ1-2, with D possibly being TRBD1 (5 bases). Trimming shortened V by 7 bases and J by 4 bases, and 13 bases separated the two germline ends. The length of the CDR3 is 12 residues. Germline V gene lookup returns CDR1 SQVTM and CDR2 ANQGSEA. This CDR3 reads CSGTDRTYGYTF. The CDR3 bases are TGCAGCGGCACCGACAGAACCTATGGCTACACCTTC.

The chain has TRBV11-2 and TRBJ2-7; 7 nucleotides match TRBD1. The J segment lost 4 bases and the V segment lost 5 bases, leaving 8 bases of the junction unmatched. The length of the CDR3 is 14 residues. Germline CDR1 and CDR2: SGHAT and FQNNGV. The DNA of the CDR3 is TGTGCCAGCAGCGTTGAAGCCAGGGGGTACGAGCAGTACTTC. Translated: CASSVEARGYEQYF.

Worth noting for this clonotype: One end of the junction is discordant with germline, which a read error may explain. The CDR3 reads CAISYGGQSNTGELFF. The CDR3 region has the DNA TGTGCCATCAGTTATGGAGGACAGTCAAACACCGGGGAGCTGTTTTTT. The chain has TRBV24-1 and TRBJ2-2, with D maybe TRBD1 (6 bases). The length of the CDR3 is 16 residues. Germline V lookup: CDR1 KGHDR, CDR2 SFDVKD.

The chain couples TRBV24-1 to TRBJ2-3, with D perhaps TRBD2 (6 bases). Trimming cost V 2 bases and J 5 bases, with 7 bases left between them. Germline CDR1 and CDR2: KGHDR and SFDVKD. The CDR3 length is 13 residues. CDR3 protein: CATSDSGVDTQYF. The CDR3 region has the DNA TGTGCCACCAGTGATTCGGGAGTAGATACGCAGTATTTT.

This clonotype has just a few counts. The chain carries TRBV9 and TRBJ2-7; D possibly matches TRBD1 or TRBD2 (6 bases each). CDR3 length: 13 amino acids. V dropped 6 bases and J dropped 5 bases, with 15 bases sitting between them. In germline, CDR1 is SGDLS, CDR2 YYNGEE. Here the CDR3 DNA reads TGTGCCAGCAATGGTGGGGGCGGGAACGAGCAGTACTTC. As protein: CASNGGGGNEQYF.

This clonotype showed up just a few times. The DNA of the CDR3 is TGTGCCAGCAGCTTAGGGGGGCCTAGGTATGGCCGTAACTATGGCTACACCTTC. Translating gives CASSLGGPRYGRNYGYTF. V is TRBV7-2 and J is TRBJ1-2, with a tentative D call TRBD1 (6 bases). CDR3 length: 18 amino acids. V shed 1 base and J shed 1 base, with 19 bases lying between them. The germline CDR1 and CDR2 sequences are SGHTA and FQGNSA.

The chain carries TRBV10-3 and TRBJ1-1; 10 bases fit TRBD1. V lost 10 bases and J lost 3; bases outside the gene matches: 14. Germline CDR1 ENHRY, CDR2 SYGVKD. The CDR3 contains 16 residues. DNA for the CDR3: TGTGCCAGCACCCCGGGACAGGGGCTTTACTACACTGAAGCTTTCTTT. This gives the protein CASTPGQGLYYTEAFF.

Remarks on this clonotype: A single base separates this from a much larger clone, so it may be a read error. The chain links TRBV12-3 or TRBV12-4 to TRBJ2-5; D is perhaps TRBD2 (6 bases). The CDR3 has 16 residues. V was pared by 6 bases and J by 5 bases, with 22 bases between. The CDR3 protein is CASSLRAGSAAETQYF. CDR3 bases: TGTGCCAGCAGCTTACGTGCGGGGTCAGCGGCGGAGACCCAGTACTTC.

The chain couples TRBV19 to TRBJ2-5, with TRBD2 identical over 12 bases. The germline gives CDR1 LNHDA, CDR2 SQIVND (reference sequence). This CDR3 contains 16 residues. The V gene end was trimmed by 3 bases and the J gene end by 2 bases; junction bases not matched to a gene: 4. This CDR3 is CASSIHLAGGQETQYF. The CDR3 DNA reads TGTGCCAGTAGTATCCACCTAGCGGGAGGGCAAGAGACCCAGTACTTC. The full variable domain, completed using reference TRBV19 and TRBJ2-5, is DGGITQSPKYLFRKEGQNVTLSCEQNLNHDAMYWYRQDPGQGLRLIYYSQIVNDFQKGDIAEGYSVSREKKESFPLTVTSAQKNPTAFYLCASSIHLAGGQETQYFGPGTRLLVL.

The V gene is TRBV20-1, the J gene TRBJ2-7; D is unresolved. The J call may be faulty, since TRBJ2-1 better matches the DNA end. Germline CDR1 is DFQATT and CDR2 is SNEGSKA (reference sequence). This CDR3 has 10 amino acids. The CDR3 nucleotides read TGCAGTGCTAGATTGGATGAGCAGTTCTTC. Protein sequence: CSARLDEQFF.